The clone carrying this T cell receptor beta chain was counted ten times or more. Its antigen is unidentified. Researchers made TCR beta libraries by using iRepertoire HTBI primers and running Arm-PCR on CDR3 regions. TCRdb reanalysed the multiplex PCR reads using MiXCR and keeps one entry per CDR3 protein. The repertoire consists of 500,000 to 800,000 distinct CDR3 sequences, with roughly 30% occurring once and the leading ten covering roughly 41%. Time point noted: persistent/refractory GD, antithyroid drugs over 5 years with positive TRAb. PBMC RNA was the source of the TCR library. The sample belongs to a study of regulatory T cells in long-lasting Graves disease. Study-wide points: Thyroid tissue went unexamined; only peripheral blood was analyzed. Accuracy may have suffered from the small sample size. Among samples with persistent disease, TRBV28, TRBJ1-2 and TRBJ2-5 were favored.

This CDR3 contains 13 residues. V was shortened by 2 bases and J by 7 bases, with 11 bases between the two germline ends. The receptor's source is a female donor with Graves disease. V is TRBV12-3 or TRBV12-4 and J is TRBJ1-2; D gene unclear. Sequencing was performed on peripheral blood mononuclear cells (PBMCs), taken when the disease was refractory, from a patient treated with antithyroid drugs. CDR3 sequence reads: CASSLRLDRGYTF. For the CDR3, the DNA is TGTGCCAGCAGTTTAAGGTTGGATCGTGGCTACACCTTC.